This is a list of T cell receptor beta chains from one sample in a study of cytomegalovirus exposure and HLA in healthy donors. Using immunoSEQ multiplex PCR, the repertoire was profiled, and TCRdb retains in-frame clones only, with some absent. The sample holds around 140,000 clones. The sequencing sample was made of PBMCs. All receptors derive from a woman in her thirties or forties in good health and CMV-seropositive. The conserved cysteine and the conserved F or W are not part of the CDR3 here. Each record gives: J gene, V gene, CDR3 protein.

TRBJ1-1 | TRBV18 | ASSPRGADTEAF
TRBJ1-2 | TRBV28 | ASSYRRIGYT
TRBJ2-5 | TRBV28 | ASSSGLAGGGETQY
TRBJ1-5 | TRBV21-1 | ASTRQGPSNQPQH
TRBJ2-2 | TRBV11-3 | ASSPSRAGAGELF
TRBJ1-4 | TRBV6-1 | ASYDRGATNEKLF
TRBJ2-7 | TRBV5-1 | ASSSTTSPDGEQY
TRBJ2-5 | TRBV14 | ASSQDLGQAETQY
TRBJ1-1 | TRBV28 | ASSGTGDTEAF
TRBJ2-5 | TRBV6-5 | ASSSGTVESETQY
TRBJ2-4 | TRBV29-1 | SVVESAAKNIQY
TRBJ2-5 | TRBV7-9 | ASSLENPGLAGLETQY
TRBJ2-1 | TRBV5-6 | ASSLALEVRFSEF
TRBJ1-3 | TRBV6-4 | ASSPTAGNTIY
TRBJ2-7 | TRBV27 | ASSVGERPYEQY
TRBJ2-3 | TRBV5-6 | ASSLGGAHWTLLYTQY
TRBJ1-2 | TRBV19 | ATDRGHGYT
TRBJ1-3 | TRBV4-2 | ASSATLPGQGTGNTIY
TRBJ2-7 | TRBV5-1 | ASSMTSGSSYEQY
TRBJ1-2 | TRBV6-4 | ATREELGHGYT
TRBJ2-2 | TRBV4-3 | ASSQALAGGTGELF
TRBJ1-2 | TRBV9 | ASSVDWSGSNYGYT
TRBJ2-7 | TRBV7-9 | ASSPLAGADEQY
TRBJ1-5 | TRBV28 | ASSLVGLRGSQH
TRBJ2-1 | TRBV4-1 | ASSPGPGKEQF
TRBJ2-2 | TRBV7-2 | ASSRTANTGELF
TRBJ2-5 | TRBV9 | ASSSQPGGQETQY
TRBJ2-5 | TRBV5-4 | ASSFASGQETQY
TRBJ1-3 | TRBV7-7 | ASSLGGLGNTIY
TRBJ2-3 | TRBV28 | ASSFRDTQY
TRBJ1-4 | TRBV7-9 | ASSLGRGAQTTNEKLF
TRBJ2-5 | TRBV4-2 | ASSHHGTGGPEETQY
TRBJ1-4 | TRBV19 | ASSHPGVNEKLF
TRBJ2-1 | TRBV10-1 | ASSEVQGAGYNEQF
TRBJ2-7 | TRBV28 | ASSGPGQVPLMAYEQY
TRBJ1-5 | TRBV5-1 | ASSSSSGPNQPQH
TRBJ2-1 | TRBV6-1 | ASSEQKVAYNEQF
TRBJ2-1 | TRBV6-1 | ASSVTSGSSYNEQF
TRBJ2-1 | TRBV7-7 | ASSEGQGPHNEQF
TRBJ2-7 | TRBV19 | ASKAGDGDEQY
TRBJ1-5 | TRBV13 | ASSFGQGAQPQH
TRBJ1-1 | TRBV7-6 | ASSLRPGGLGTEAF
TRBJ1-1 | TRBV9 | ASSPFGTVYTEAF
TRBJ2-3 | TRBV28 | ASILGILAGSTDTQY
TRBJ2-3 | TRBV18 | ASSRTSPTTDTQY
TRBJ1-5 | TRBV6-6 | ASSRPLGASNQPQH